A single sample gave rise to the 10 T cell receptor beta chains below, sequenced in a study of Graves' ophthalmopathy and Graves' hyperthyroidism. The study amplified TCR beta CDR3 regions using RNA transcripts. A first-round RT-PCR used HTBI primers, followed by a second-round multiplex PCR. TCRdb recomputed calls from the multiplex PCR reads with MiXCR, one row per CDR3 protein. The sample lists about 740,000 distinct CDR3 sequences; 40% were seen once. The sequenced sample consisted of peripheral blood. All receptors come from an adult man with Graves' ophthalmopathy.

The table lists this clonotype with a count of one. The gene calls are TRBV7-2 and TRBJ2-3, with TRBD1 matching over 10 bases. The CDR3 sequence is 13 residues long. Germline V gene lookup returns CDR1 SGHTA and CDR2 FQGNSA. V lost 5 bases, J lost 10 bases, and 6 bases stayed unmatched. The CDR3 DNA reads as TGTGCCAGCAGCGGCCAAGGACAGGGGGCGCAGTATTTT. Its protein is CASSGQGQGAQYF.

This clonotype was counted a single time. This may be a read error, as it is one base from a much larger clone. The chain has TRBV7-3 and TRBJ2-6; a possible D gene is TRBD2 (6 bases). Germline V CDR1 and CDR2: SGHTA, FQGTGA. The CDR3 covers 16 residues. The CDR3 is CASNFPGSSVANVLTF. In DNA, the CDR3 is TGTGCCAGCAACTTCCCCGGGAGCTCTGTGGCCAACGTCCTGACTTTC.

This clonotype was counted at least ten times. This chain uses TRBV7-6 with TRBJ2-5; unclear D gene. Per the germline V gene, CDR1 is SGHVS and CDR2 is FNYEAQ. The V end lost 4 bases, the J end lost 7 bases, and 7 bases lay between the germline ends. The CDR3 totals 11 residues. Here the CDR3 reads CASSSSLTQYF. The CDR3 DNA follows: TGTGCCAGCAGCTCCTCCCTGACCCAGTACTTC.

The V gene is TRBV7-3, the J gene TRBJ2-5; 15 bases are shared with TRBD2. The CDR3 loop spans 14 amino acids. V was pared by 8 bases and J by 5 bases, with 3 bases of the junction left unmatched. Germline loops: CDR1 SGHTA, CDR2 FQGTGA. The CDR3 DNA reads TGTGCCAGCGGACTAGCGGGAGGGCCGGAGACCCAGTACTTC. Translation gives CASGLAGGPETQYF.

Ten or more counts support this clonotype. The chain joins TRBV29-1 to TRBJ1-2; no definite D call. Trimming removed 7 bases at V and 1 base at J, with 10 bases between. There are 12 residues in the CDR3. Germline V gene sequence: CDR1 SQVTM, CDR2 ANQGSEA. The CDR3 here is CSGRENNYGYTF. CDR3 DNA: TGCAGCGGGAGGGAAAATAACTATGGCTACACCTTC.

The chain uses TRBV2 and TRBJ2-3, with D perhaps TRBD1 (6 bases). The ends were cut back, 2 bases at V and 0 bases at J, with 9 bases in the middle. The germline V gene encodes CDR1 SNHLY and CDR2 FYNNEI. The length of the CDR3 is 15 residues. The CDR3 loop reads CASSERTASTDTQYF. The CDR3 nucleotides are TGTGCCAGCAGTGAACGGACAGCTAGCACAGATACGCAGTATTTT. The whole variable domain, filled in from reference TRBV2 and TRBJ2-3, reads EPEVTQTPSHQVTQMGQEVILRCVPISNHLYFYWYRQILGQKVEFLVSFYNNEISEKSEIFDDQFSVERPDGSNFTLKIRSTKLEDSAMYFCASSERTASTDTQYFGPGTRLTVL.

This clonotype was picked up a small number of times. Possible read error: a much larger clone is one base away. V gene TRBV2 combines with J gene TRBJ1-3; TRBD1 aligns across 9 bases. Unmatched junction bases numbered 7, after V lost 8 bases and J lost 2 bases. Looked up from germline, CDR1 is SNHLY and CDR2 is FYNNEI. The CDR3 is 15 amino acids. Written as DNA, the CDR3 is TGTGCCAGCGGCTTACAGGGGGCAGCTGGAAACACCATATATTTT. It specifies CASGLQGAAGNTIYF.

This clonotype appeared a single time. The CDR3 loop is CASRPSTGGTEKLFF. CDR3 coding DNA: TGTGCCAGCAGACCTTCAACAGGGGGCACTGAAAAACTGTTTTTT. The rearrangement uses TRBV2 and TRBJ1-4; 9 bases line up with TRBD1. The CDR3 consists of 15 residues. The V gene end was trimmed by 6 bases and the J gene end by 7 bases; junction bases not matched to a gene: 9. Germline lookup yields CDR1 SNHLY and CDR2 FYNNEI.

The chain carries TRBV10-3 and TRBJ2-1; possible D gene TRBD1, 7 bases. Germline CDR1 ENHRY, CDR2 SYGVKD. CDR3 size: 12 residues. Trimming removed 7 bases from V and 9 bases from J, with 13 bases in between. The CDR3 is CAIKGAGGEQFF. The CDR3 coding sequence is TGTGCCATCAAGGGGGCCGGGGGTGAGCAGTTCTTC.

This clonotype has only a few counts. This rearrangement joins TRBV9 to TRBJ2-5; D uncertain. Germline loops: CDR1 SGDLS, CDR2 YYNGEE. Trimming cost V 3 bases and J 0 bases, with 12 bases left between them. This CDR3 has 15 residues. CDR3 residues: CASSADIGYQETQYF. CDR3 nucleotides: TGTGCCAGCAGCGCGGATATAGGGTACCAAGAGACCCAGTACTTC. Looking up the rest from reference TRBV9 and TRBJ2-5 gives the full variable domain: DSGVTQTPKHLITATGQRVTLRCSPRSGDLSVYWYQQSLDQGLQFLIQYYNGEERAKGNILERFSAQQFPDLHSELNLSSLELGDSALYFCASSADIGYQETQYFGPGTRLLVL.